This T cell receptor beta chain was recorded in a study of OX40 agonist ivuxolimab in advanced cancers. With regard to the full study: The costimulatory receptor OX40 (CD134) was targeted by ivuxolimab, a fully human IgG2 agonistic monoclonal antibody. Intravenous ivuxolimab was administered to patients every 2 weeks at six dose levels: 0.01, 0.1, 0.3, 1.5, 3 and 10 mg/kg. Of the approximately 54 patients in dose escalation, around 19 had hepatocellular carcinoma, about 15 had melanoma, 9 had renal cell carcinoma and 9 had head and neck cancer. A male proportion of approximately 83% and a mean age of roughly 55 years, ranging from about 23 to 90, were recorded for the dose-escalation cohort. Patients were allowed to have had prior anti-PD-1, anti-PD-L1 or anti-CTLA-4 therapy, and 30% to 40% of the dose-escalation patients had previously received checkpoint inhibitors. Three dose-escalation patients achieved partial responses, one with hepatocellular carcinoma and two with cutaneous melanoma. The point of sequencing TCRbeta in the periphery was to test whether ivuxolimab changed TCR sequence diversity and drove clonal T-cell expansion. The paper describes the monotherapy dose-escalation part (N = 52 patients) of the phase I trial of ivuxolimab.

To sequence the TCRbeta CDR3 region, genomic DNA was isolated from the sorted cells. The immunoSEQ Assay was used to sequence the TCRbeta CDR3 regions. TCRdb carries this immuneACCESS record with in-frame sequences only. Its versions omit some clonotypes, under half of them owing to an unresolved V gene in the studies checked, with the rest unexplained. The sample table contains approximately 28,000 clones; only one count was recorded for about 89% of them. The leading ten clones occupy 25% of the sample. Overall study results and their limits: After ivuxolimab, CD8+ T cells had more expanded clones than CD4+ T cells on average. Antigen specificity was not determined for the clonally expanded peripheral T cells. Low levels of normalized T-cell clonal expansion were also shown by some nonresponding patients. In partial responders in the 0.1-3.0 mg/kg groups, normalized peripheral clonal expansion was found to be among the lowest, especially among CD8+ T cells. At doses of 0.1 to 3.0 mg/kg, clonal expansion of both CD4+ and CD8+ blood T cells was observed from baseline to week 6.

CDR1 and CDR2 (SGHNT, YYREEE) derive from the germline V gene (reference sequence). V is cut back by 4 bases and J by 3 bases, with 10 bases in the junction unmatched. The CDR3 runs 16 amino acids, cysteine and phenylalanine included. Just the 48-base CDR3 DNA is kept, in frame starting at base 1. The trial excluded patients who had a history of autoimmune disease or were on systemic immunosuppression. Peripheral blood for TCR sequencing was collected from all dose cohorts at baseline, on cycle 4 day 1, and on cycle 7 day 1. The samples were taken from a phase I, first-in-human, multicenter, open-label dose-escalation trial of ivuxolimab. Adults with locally advanced or metastatic head and neck squamous cell, hepatocellular, melanoma or renal cell carcinoma were enrolled in the trial. Before TCR sequencing, CD4+ and CD8+ T cells were separately sorted from peripheral blood. This clone occurred a few times. Its antigen specificity is not known. No per-base quality is available; no much larger clone lies one base away.

Sample: CD4+ or CD8+ T cells sorted from blood, taken in a trial of the OX40 agonist ivuxolimab. The clonotype comes from an adult with an advanced solid tumor such as melanoma, head and neck, liver or kidney cancer. The sequence is built from TRBV5-4 and TRBJ1-1; a stretch of 9 junction bases matches TRBD1. The bases read TGTGCCAGCAGCGCCGGGACAGGGCGTAGAGACACTGAAGCTTTCTTT. Its amino acids are CASSAGTGRRDTEAFF. Full variable domain (CDR3 extended with the reference TRBV5-4 and TRBJ1-1 proteins): ETGVTQSPTHLIKTRGQQVTLRCSSQSGHNTVSWYQQALGQGPQFIFQYYREEENGRGNFPPRFSGLQFPNYSSELNVNALELDDSALYLCASSAGTGRRDTEAFFGQGTRLTVV.